The present entry profiles one T cell receptor (beta chain) with its context. The data derive from a study of cytomegalovirus exposure and HLA in healthy donors. The wider study: Early on, a data release was issued that held 80 million or so unique TCRs from HLA-typed donors.

Donors showed nominal health when sampled, although they likely had unrecorded immune exposures. PCR employed 60 Vbeta and 13 Jbeta primers. Sequencing was performed with immunoSEQ multiplex PCR; in TCRdb, only in-frame clones are kept and a portion is missing. The table records 150,000 to 200,000 clones, 82% of them present only once. The sequence derives from a male donor in good health and CMV-seronegative. The sequenced material came from PBMCs.

For the CDR3, the DNA is TGTGCCAGCAGTGGCGACGCCGGGGGGACCTCCTACAATGAGCAGTTCTTC. This gives the protein CASSGDAGGTSYNEQFF. The genes are TRBV6-4 and TRBJ2-1; 7 bases align to TRBD2. V shed 4 bases, J shed 0 bases, and the junction held 9 bases outside the gene matches. Germline CDR1 reads MRHNA; CDR2 reads SNTAGT. The CDR3 loop spans 17 amino acids.